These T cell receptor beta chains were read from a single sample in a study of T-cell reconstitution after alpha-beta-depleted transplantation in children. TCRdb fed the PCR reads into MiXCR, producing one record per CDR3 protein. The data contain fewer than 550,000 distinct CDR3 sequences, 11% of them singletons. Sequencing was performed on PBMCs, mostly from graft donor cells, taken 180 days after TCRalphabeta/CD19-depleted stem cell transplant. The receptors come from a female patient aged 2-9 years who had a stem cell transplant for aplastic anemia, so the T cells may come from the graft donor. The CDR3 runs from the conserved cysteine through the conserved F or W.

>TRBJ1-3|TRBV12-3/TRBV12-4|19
CACSFPRQGMASSGNTIYF
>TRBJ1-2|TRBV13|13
CASARRANYGYTF
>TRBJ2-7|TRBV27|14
CASSLFWEPSGLTF
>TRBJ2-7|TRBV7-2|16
CASSLGGLAGVVEQYF
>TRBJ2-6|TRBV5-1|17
CASSSPDRGLRASVLTF
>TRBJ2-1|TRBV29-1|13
CSGRAGGYNEEFF
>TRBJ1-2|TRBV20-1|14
CSASPGTGDYGYTF
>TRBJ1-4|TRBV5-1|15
CASSLGGTGREKLFF
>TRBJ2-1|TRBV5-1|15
CASRLAEISYNEQFF
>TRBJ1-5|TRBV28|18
CASSCGTGRSYSNQPQHF
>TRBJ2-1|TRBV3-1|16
CASSQGTSGRVNEQFF
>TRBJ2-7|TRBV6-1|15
CASSRNRGQAYEQYF
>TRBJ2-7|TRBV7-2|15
CASSSQALTTYEQYF
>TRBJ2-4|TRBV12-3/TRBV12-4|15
CASSPNPDIGGIQYF
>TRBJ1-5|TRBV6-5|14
CASSYDSSNQPQHF
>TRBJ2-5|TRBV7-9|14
CASSAGQRRETQYF
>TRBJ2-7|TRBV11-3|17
CASSLPTPSGMPYEQYF
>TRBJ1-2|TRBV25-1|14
CASSDAGDPYGYTF
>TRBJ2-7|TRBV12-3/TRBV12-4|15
CASSLGYGRTYEQYF
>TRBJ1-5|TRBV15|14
CATSREFSRGAQHF
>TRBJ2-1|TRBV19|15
CASSRAGGPSDEQFF
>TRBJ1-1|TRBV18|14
CASSLGSVGPEAFF
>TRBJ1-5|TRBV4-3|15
CASSRIRQSNQPQHF
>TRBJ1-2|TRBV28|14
CASKWGPDDYGYTF
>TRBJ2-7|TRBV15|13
CATSRDPTYEQYF
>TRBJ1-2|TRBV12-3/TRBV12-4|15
CASSLTGGANYGYTF